The present T cell receptor beta chain was sequenced within a study of OX40 agonist ivuxolimab in advanced cancers. Notes on the study in general: Partial responders at 0.1-3.0 mg/kg had among the lowest clonal expansion. Not determined was the antigen specificity of the expanded peripheral T cells.

V lost 4 bases to trimming and J lost 0 bases, with 11 bases between them. The germline V gene encodes CDR1 SGHNT and CDR2 YYREEE (reference sequence). This CDR3 has 14 amino acids. About this clone itself: The antigen remains unidentified.

The data were produced by immunoSEQ multiplex PCR, yet TCRdb's version contains in-frame clones alone and is incomplete. The table has tens of thousands of clones, about 91% seen once. The source was CD4+ or CD8+ T cells sorted from blood, collected in a trial of the OX40 agonist ivuxolimab. The rearrangement uses TRBV5-4 and TRBJ2-7; perhaps TRBD1 as D (6 bases). The TCR originated in an adult with an advanced solid tumor such as melanoma, head and neck, liver or kidney cancer. The CDR3 here is CASSPRGGSYEQYF. CDR3 nucleotides: TGTGCCAGCAGCCCTCGAGGGGGCTCCTACGAGCAGTACTTC.